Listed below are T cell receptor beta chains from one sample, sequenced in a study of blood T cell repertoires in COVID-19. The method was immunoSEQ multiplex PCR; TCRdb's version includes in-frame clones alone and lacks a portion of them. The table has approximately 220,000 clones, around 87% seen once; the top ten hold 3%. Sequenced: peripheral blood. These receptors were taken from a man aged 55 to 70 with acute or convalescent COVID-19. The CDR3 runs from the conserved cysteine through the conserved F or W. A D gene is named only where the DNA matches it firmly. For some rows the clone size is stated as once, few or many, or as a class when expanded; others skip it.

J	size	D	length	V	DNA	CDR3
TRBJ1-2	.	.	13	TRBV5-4	TGTGCCAGCAGCACGACTGCTGGTTATGGCTACACCTTC	CASSTTAGYGYTF
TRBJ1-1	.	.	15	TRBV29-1	TGCAGCGTTGAAAATCGTCCGACAAGAACTACTGAAGCTTTCTTT	CSVENRPTRTTEAFF
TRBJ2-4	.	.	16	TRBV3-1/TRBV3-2	TGTGCCAGCAGCCGATCCACAGGGATTGCCAAAAACATTCAGTACTTC	CASSRSTGIAKNIQYF
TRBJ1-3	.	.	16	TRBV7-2	TGTGCCAGCAGCTTAGACTCCGGGGTCTCTGGAAACACCATATATTTT	CASSLDSGVSGNTIYF
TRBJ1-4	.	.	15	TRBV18	TGTGCCAGCTCACCGCCCAGCTCCCAGGGAGAAAAACTGTTTTTT	CASSPPSSQGEKLFF
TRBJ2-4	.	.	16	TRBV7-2	TGTGCCAGCAGCTTAGTTGAGACAGCAGCCAAAAACATTCAGTACTTC	CASSLVETAAKNIQYF
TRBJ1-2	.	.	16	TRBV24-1	TGTGCCGCCAGTGATCCGCGGGGGGATGGCCACTATGGCTACACCTTC	CAASDPRGDGHYGYTF
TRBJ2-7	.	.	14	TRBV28	TGTGCCAGCAGTTCCCCTCGGGGGTTCTACGAGCAGTACTTC	CASSSPRGFYEQYF
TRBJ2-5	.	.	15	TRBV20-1	TGCAGTGCTAGTGGCTTTGGGGGGAGGAGGGAGACCCAGTACTTC	CSASGFGGRRETQYF
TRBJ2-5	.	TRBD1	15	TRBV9	TGTGCCAGGCCTACAGGGACAGGGCGACAAGAGACCCAGTACTTC	CARPTGTGRQETQYF
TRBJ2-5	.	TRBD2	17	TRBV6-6	TGTGCCAGCAGGCGATCTCCCGTAGCGGGGGGCGGCGAGACCCAGTACTTC	CASRRSPVAGGGETQYF
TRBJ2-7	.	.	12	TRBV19	TGTGCCAGTAGTAAACAGGGTTACGAGCAGTACTTC	CASSKQGYEQYF
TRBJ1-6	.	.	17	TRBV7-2	TGTGCCAGCAGCTTAGGGAGCAGGGGAAACTATAATTCACCCCTCCACTTT	CASSLGSRGNYNSPLHF
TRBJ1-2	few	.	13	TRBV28	TGTGCCAGCAGCAAGGACGGACATGGAGGCTACACCTTC	CASSKDGHGGYTF
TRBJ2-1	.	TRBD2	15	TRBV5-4	TGTGCCAGCAGCTTGGGACTAGCGGTCGTCAATGAGCAGTTCTTC	CASSLGLAVVNEQFF
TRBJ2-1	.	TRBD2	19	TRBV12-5	TGTGCTAGTGGTTGGATGACTAGCGGGGGGCTTCGCTCCTACAATGAGCAGTTCTTC	CASGWMTSGGLRSYNEQFF
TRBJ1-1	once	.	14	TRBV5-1	TGCGCCAGCAGCTCCGAGGTCGCGAACACTGAAGCTTTCTTT	CASSSEVANTEAFF
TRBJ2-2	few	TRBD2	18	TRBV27	TGTGCCAGCAGTTTATTCGGTCTAGCGGGGGGCAGCACCGGGGAGCTGTTTTTT	CASSLFGLAGGSTGELFF
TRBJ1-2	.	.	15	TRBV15	TGTGCCACCAGCAGAGATCGAGCGGGGTCCTATGGCTACACCTTC	CATSRDRAGSYGYTF
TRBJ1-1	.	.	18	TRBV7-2	TGTGCCAGCACCTCAAATCTATTGGAGGGAGTAAGAAACACTGAAGCTTTCTTT	CASTSNLLEGVRNTEAFF
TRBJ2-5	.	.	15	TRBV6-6	TGTGCCAGCAGTTACGGTCAGGGGATGAAGGAGACCCAGTACTTC	CASSYGQGMKETQYF
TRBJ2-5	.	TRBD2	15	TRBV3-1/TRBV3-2	TGTGCCAGCAGCCACCTAGGACTAGCCTGGGAGACCCAGTACTTC	CASSHLGLAWETQYF
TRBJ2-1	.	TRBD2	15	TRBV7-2	TGTGCCAGCAGCTCGGGACTAGCGGGGGGCATTGGGTGGTTCTTC	CASSSGLAGGIGWFF
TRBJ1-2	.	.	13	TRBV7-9	TGTGCCAGCAGCTTAGTTGAGGTGTATGGCTACACCTTC	CASSLVEVYGYTF
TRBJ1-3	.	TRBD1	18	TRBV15	TGTGCCACCAGCAGATTACCTTCGCACAGGGGAGCCGGAAACACCATATATTTT	CATSRLPSHRGAGNTIYF
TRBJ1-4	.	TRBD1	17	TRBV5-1	TGCGCCAGCAGCTTGAGATCGACAGGGGCCTATAATGAAAAACTGTTTTTT	CASSLRSTGAYNEKLFF
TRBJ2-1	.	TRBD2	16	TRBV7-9	TGTGCCAGCAGCTTAATTGGCGAGCGGGGCTACAATGAGCAGTTCTTC	CASSLIGERGYNEQFF
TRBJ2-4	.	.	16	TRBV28	TGTGCCAGTCAAGGGGGAGACGAATTAGCCAAAAACATTCAGTACTTC	CASQGGDELAKNIQYF
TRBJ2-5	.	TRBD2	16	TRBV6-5	TGTGCCAGCAGTTCCCGCCTAGCGGGGGGGCTAGAGACCCAGTACTTC	CASSSRLAGGLETQYF
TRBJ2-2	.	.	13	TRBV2	TGTGCCAGCAGTGGGTCAGGGACCGGGGAGCTGTTTTTT	CASSGSGTGELFF
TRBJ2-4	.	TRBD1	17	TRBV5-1	TGCGCCAGCAGCTTGGCCTCGACCGGGACAGTCAAAAACATTCAGTACTTC	CASSLASTGTVKNIQYF
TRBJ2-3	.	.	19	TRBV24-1	TGTGCCACCAGTGTGGGGGGTTGGCTACGTGAATCCCGAGCAGATACGCAGTATTTT	CATSVGGWLRESRADTQYF
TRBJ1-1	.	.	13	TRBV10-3	TGTGCCAAGCGGACCGGGGTTGACACTGAAGCTTTCTTT	CAKRTGVDTEAFF
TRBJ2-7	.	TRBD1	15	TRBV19	TGTGCCAGTACCCCGACAGGGGGGTTCTCCTACGAGCAGTACTTC	CASTPTGGFSYEQYF
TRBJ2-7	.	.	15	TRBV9	TGTGCCAGCAGCGTAGCTGCAGGGCCGAGCTACGAGCAGTACTTC	CASSVAAGPSYEQYF
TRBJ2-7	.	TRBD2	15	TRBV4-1	TGCGCCAGCAAGTCGGCCAGCGGGGGGTTGTACGAGCAGTACTTC	CASKSASGGLYEQYF
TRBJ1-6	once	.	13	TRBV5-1	TGCGCCAGCAGGGAGAGCGCTAATTCACCCCTCCACTTT	CASRESANSPLHF